These T cell receptor beta chains were read from a single sample in a study of Graves' ophthalmopathy and Graves' hyperthyroidism. TCRdb re-called the multiplex PCR reads with MiXCR, one entry per CDR3 protein. The profile shows 650,000 to 800,000 distinct CDR3 sequences, roughly two fifths of them singletons. The sequenced material came from peripheral blood. These receptor sequences come from an adult man with Graves' ophthalmopathy. Each CDR3 is given with its conserved first and last residue. A D gene is named only where the DNA matches it firmly. Clone size is stated in some rows and not others, as once, few, many or a class when expanded.

d_call,clone_size,v_call,j_call,cdr3_nt,cdr3_aa
NA,many,TRBV10-3,TRBJ1-5,TGTGCCACCCAGCAGGAGAATCAGCCCCAGCATTTT,CATQQENQPQHF
NA,many,TRBV20-1,TRBJ2-7,TGCAGTGCGGGCGGGTCCTACTACGAGCAGTACTTC,CSAGGSYYEQYF
TRBD2,NA,TRBV11-1,TRBJ2-7,TGTGCCAGCAGCCAAGCGGTCTACGGCGGGGGTTACGAGCAGTACTTC,CASSQAVYGGGYEQYF
TRBD1,NA,TRBV12-3/TRBV12-4,TRBJ1-2,TGTGCCAGCAGTTCTACCGTCCTCTACAGGGGGCGGGATGGCTACACCTTC,CASSSTVLYRGRDGYTF
TRBD1,many,TRBV24-1,TRBJ1-5,TGTGCCACCAGTGACCGACGGGACAGGGGTCAGCCCCAGCATTTT,CATSDRRDRGQPQHF
NA,many,TRBV12-3/TRBV12-4,TRBJ2-6,TGTGCCAGCAGTTCACAGGACCACGGGGGGGCCAACGTCCTGACTTTC,CASSSQDHGGANVLTF
NA,many,TRBV5-1,TRBJ1-1,TGCGCCAGCAGTGGGCTCAAGGAGGGCACTGAAGCTTTCTTT,CASSGLKEGTEAFF
NA,NA,TRBV29-1,TRBJ1-1,TGCAGCCTCGGGACATCGAACACTGAAGCTTTCTTT,CSLGTSNTEAFF
NA,many,TRBV24-1,TRBJ1-6,TGTGCCACCAGTGATTTGCTCCTTATCGGAAATAATTCACCCCTCCACTTT,CATSDLLLIGNNSPLHF
TRBD1,NA,TRBV5-1,TRBJ1-1,TGCGCCAGCAGCTTCTCGGGACAGGGCACTGAAGCTTTCTTT,CASSFSGQGTEAFF
NA,once,TRBV14,TRBJ1-6,TGTGCCAGCAGCCGCCCGGATGGAGCCAATTCACCCCTCCACTTT,CASSRPDGANSPLHF
TRBD1,NA,TRBV20-1,TRBJ2-2,TGCAGTGCTAGACCTACAGGGGCCGGGGAGCTGTTTTTT,CSARPTGAGELFF
TRBD1,NA,TRBV2,TRBJ1-1,TGTGCCAGCAGTCCAGGGGGCGAGACTGAAGCTTTCTTT,CASSPGGETEAFF
NA,NA,TRBV7-9,TRBJ2-5,TGTGCCAGCAGCTTCTCCTTAGGGCGGATCCAAGAGACCCAGTACTTC,CASSFSLGRIQETQYF
NA,many,TRBV6-6,TRBJ1-6,TGTGCCAGCAGTTACCTGGGGACGGATAATTCACCCCTCCACTTT,CASSYLGTDNSPLHF
NA,few,TRBV20-1,TRBJ1-1,TGCAGTGCTCCCCCTATGACGAGGATGAACACTGAAGCTTTCTTT,CSAPPMTRMNTEAFF
NA,NA,TRBV12-3/TRBV12-4,TRBJ1-5,TGTGCCAGCACCCCCCCTGGTAGGGCTCAGCCCCAGCATTTT,CASTPPGRAQPQHF
TRBD1,NA,TRBV29-1,TRBJ1-2,TGCAGCCAAGATTTGTGGACAGGGGAAGGCTACACCTTC,CSQDLWTGEGYTF
TRBD1,NA,TRBV12-3/TRBV12-4,TRBJ2-7,TGTGCCAGCACCAACTACCTCCGGGACAGTGCCTACGAGCAGTACTTC,CASTNYLRDSAYEQYF
NA,few,TRBV2,TRBJ1-1,TGTGCCAGCAGTGGGGCCCAGGGCTCTCTGACTGAAGCTTTCTTT,CASSGAQGSLTEAFF
NA,NA,TRBV7-2,TRBJ2-2,TGTGCCAGCAGTGAAGCCCCTCTAGGAGCGGCCGGGGAGCTGTTTTTT,CASSEAPLGAAGELFF
NA,many,TRBV12-3/TRBV12-4,TRBJ1-1,TGTGCCAGCAGACCAGCGAACACTGAAGCTTTCTTT,CASRPANTEAFF
NA,NA,TRBV5-8,TRBJ1-2,TGTGCCAGCAGCTTGTACCAAGGGGGGGGCTACACCTTC,CASSLYQGGGYTF
NA,NA,TRBV5-1,TRBJ1-5,TGCGCCAGCAGCACGTACAGCGACGGTCCCCAGCATTTT,CASSTYSDGPQHF
TRBD1,NA,TRBV7-9,TRBJ1-1,TGTGCCAGCAGCAAAGGGACAGGGAGCGCTGAAGCTTTCTTT,CASSKGTGSAEAFF
TRBD1,NA,TRBV7-2,TRBJ1-2,TGTGCCAGCAGCGTAGGACAGGGGACCTCTGGCTACACCTTC,CASSVGQGTSGYTF
TRBD1,NA,TRBV7-9,TRBJ2-7,TGTGCCAGCAGCGACGGACAGGGGATACCCTACGAGCAGTACTTC,CASSDGQGIPYEQYF
NA,many,TRBV7-9,TRBJ1-2,TGTGCCAGCAGCTTACTTACAGCCAACTATGGCTACACCTTC,CASSLLTANYGYTF
TRBD1,NA,TRBV24-1,TRBJ2-7,TGTGCCACCAGTGATTTGGGGACAGGGGGGAGGTTCTACGAGCAGTACTTC,CATSDLGTGGRFYEQYF
TRBD2,NA,TRBV20-1,TRBJ2-7,TGCAGTGCCATAACTAGCGGGGGATCCTACGAGCAGCACTTC,CSAITSGGSYEQHF
TRBD1,NA,TRBV27,TRBJ1-1,TGTGCCAGCAGACGCTTAAGACAGGGAGGATACACTGAAGCTTTCTTT,CASRRLRQGGYTEAFF
TRBD1,many,TRBV15,TRBJ1-5,TGTGCCACCAGAAGGACAGGGGAAAATCAGCCCCAGCATTTT,CATRRTGENQPQHF
NA,many,TRBV5-1,TRBJ2-7,TGCGCCAGCAGCTTGCGGAGGGTTCCCAACGAGCAGTACTTC,CASSLRRVPNEQYF
TRBD1,many,TRBV7-2,TRBJ1-2,TGTGCCAGCAGCCCGACGGGTTACAGGGGGGGGGATGATGGCTACACCTTC,CASSPTGYRGGDDGYTF
TRBD1,many,TRBV25-1,TRBJ1-1,TGTGCCAGCAGGACAGGGGGCACTGAAGCTTTCTTT,CASRTGGTEAFF
TRBD1,few,TRBV7-3,TRBJ2-5,TGTGCCAGCAGCCAAGATTCGGGACAGGGGGTAAAGGGCGAGACCCAGTACTTC,CASSQDSGQGVKGETQYF
NA,NA,TRBV10-3,TRBJ1-1,TGTGCCATCAGTGAGGGGGGAATAGGTGACACTGAAGCTTTCTTT,CAISEGGIGDTEAFF
NA,few,TRBV2,TRBJ1-3,TGTGCCAGCAGTGAAGTGGCGGGGTCTGGAAACACCATATATTTT,CASSEVAGSGNTIYF
TRBD1,many,TRBV5-1,TRBJ1-2,TGCGCCAGCAGCCCAGACAGGGCTAGTCGCGATGGCTACACCTTC,CASSPDRASRDGYTF
NA,many,TRBV7-9,TRBJ2-5,TGTGCCAGCAGCCCCGAGGGCCAAGAGACCCAGTACTTC,CASSPEGQETQYF
TRBD2,NA,TRBV10-3,TRBJ2-3,TGTGCCAGCAGTGAGCGGGGGGGTGGGGATACGCAGTATTTT,CASSERGGGDTQYF
TRBD2,once,TRBV20-1,TRBJ2-7,TGCAGTGCCAGTAGTAGGGAGCGGGGAGCCTACGAGCAGTACTTC,CSASSRERGAYEQYF
NA,NA,TRBV11-2,TRBJ2-7,TGTGCCTGGAGTTCAACAGGCGATCACTACGAGCAGTACTTC,CAWSSTGDHYEQYF
NA,many,TRBV10-3,TRBJ1-4,TGTGCCATCAGCCGGGACGTTAATGAAAAACTGTTTTTT,CAISRDVNEKLFF
NA,NA,TRBV6-2/TRBV6-3,TRBJ2-7,TGTGCCAGCAGTTACGGAGGGGCAGGGAGCTCCTACGAGCAGTACTTC,CASSYGGAGSSYEQYF
NA,many,TRBV29-1,TRBJ2-7,TGCAGCGTTAAATCAGCCGACTCCTACGAGCAGTACTTC,CSVKSADSYEQYF
NA,NA,TRBV7-2,TRBJ1-5,TGTGCCAGCAGCCCTAGGGGGGGTGACAATCAGCCCCAGCATTTT,CASSPRGGDNQPQHF
NA,NA,TRBV29-1,TRBJ2-5,TGCAGCTTAGGCGGACATTTCCAAGAGACCCAGTACTTC,CSLGGHFQETQYF
NA,NA,TRBV12-3/TRBV12-4,TRBJ1-1,TGTGCCAGCAGCCTAACCGGAACTGAAGCTTCCTTT,CASSLTGTEASF
NA,few,TRBV5-1,TRBJ1-1,TGCGCCAGCAGCTTGTCATCAGAGAACACTGAAGCTTTCTTT,CASSLSSENTEAFF
NA,NA,TRBV4-1,TRBJ2-5,TGCGCCAGCAGCCAAGTGGGGTCCGAGACCCAGTACTTC,CASSQVGSETQYF
TRBD1,many,TRBV25-1,TRBJ1-2,TGTGCCAGCAGTGGTCCGGGACAGGGCTATGGCTACACCTTC,CASSGPGQGYGYTF
TRBD1,few,TRBV4-2,TRBJ2-7,TGTGCCAGCAGCCAAGGGGACAGGGACTCCTACGAGCAGTACTTC,CASSQGDRDSYEQYF
NA,many,TRBV19,TRBJ1-6,TGTGCCAGTAGTATAGGAGAGTCCTATAATTCACCCCTCCACTTT,CASSIGESYNSPLHF
NA,many,TRBV7-2,TRBJ1-1,TGTGCCAGCAGCGTCGTACAGGGCTCCAGTACTGAAGCTTTCTTT,CASSVVQGSSTEAFF
NA,many,TRBV29-1,TRBJ2-2,TGCAGCGCCCGCTTGAACACCGGGGAGCTGTTTTTT,CSARLNTGELFF
TRBD1,few,TRBV4-3,TRBJ1-2,TGCGCCAGCAGCCAGACAGGGATCGGGCCCTACACCTTC,CASSQTGIGPYTF
NA,many,TRBV4-3,TRBJ2-5,TGCGCCAGCAGCCAAGAGACGTACCAAGAGACCCAGTACTTC,CASSQETYQETQYF
NA,many,TRBV5-8,TRBJ1-2,TGTGCCAGCAGCTTGGAGGACGGACGGTACTATGGCTACACCTTC,CASSLEDGRYYGYTF
NA,NA,TRBV19,TRBJ1-6,TGTGCCAGTAGTGCGGAGGCGAGAGGATCACCCCTCCACTTT,CASSAEARGSPLHF